One sample yielded the 9 T cell receptor beta chains listed below, sequenced in a study of cytomegalovirus exposure and HLA in healthy donors. The data were produced by immunoSEQ multiplex PCR, yet TCRdb's version contains in-frame clones alone and is incomplete. The table includes over 75,000 clones, around 85% detected once. The specimen sequenced was PBMCs. The receptors derive from a young man in good health and CMV-seropositive.

The V and J genes are TRBV27 and TRBJ2-2; 8 nucleotides line up with TRBD2. The CDR3 is made up of 17 amino acids. Germline values: CDR1 MNHEY, CDR2 SMNVEV (reference sequence). Trimming took 2 bases from V and 0 from J; bases not matched to a gene: 5. The DNA for the CDR3 is TGTGCCAGCAGTTTAGGCGGCGGGAGGACGAACACCGGGGAGCTGTTTTTT. Its protein product is CASSLGGGRTNTGELFF.

The chain is built from TRBV28 and TRBJ1-1; 7 positions agree with TRBD1. The CDR3 runs 18 residues. Germline trimming cut 7 bases from V and 0 bases from J; bases unmatched to any gene: 17. Germline V lookup: CDR1 MDHEN, CDR2 SYDVKM. The CDR3 is CASTLYRGQFSMNTEAFF. CDR3 nucleotide sequence: TGTGCCAGCACCCTATACAGGGGACAGTTTTCTATGAACACTGAAGCTTTCTTT.

This clone was recorded once. The V and J genes are TRBV27 and TRBJ2-2; D is uncertain. Trimming removed 1 base from V and 0 bases from J, with 9 bases in between. The V gene's germline CDR1 is MNHEY and CDR2 SMNVEV (reference sequence). The CDR3 has 16 amino acids. This CDR3 is CASSLFQSPNTGELFF. CDR3 bases: TGTGCCAGCAGTTTATTCCAGTCTCCGAACACCGGGGAGCTGTTTTTT.

CDR3: CASSKGGVRSNTGELFF. The CDR3, as DNA: TGTGCCAGCAGCAAAGGCGGGGTGCGATCGAACACCGGGGAGCTGTTTTTT. The genes are TRBV21-1 and TRBJ2-2; the D segment call TRBD2 is taken from the table without a DNA check. TRBV21-1 is a documented pseudogene. The length of the CDR3 is 17 residues.

The chain employs TRBV5-1 and TRBJ1-2; D might be TRBD1 (5 bases). Germline V lookup: CDR1 SGHRS, CDR2 YFSETQ. V gave up 0 bases and J gave up 3 bases, with 6 bases separating them. The CDR3 runs to 13 residues. The CDR3 loop is CASSLEGDYGYTF. CDR3 DNA sequence: TGCGCCAGCAGCTTGGAAGGGGACTATGGCTACACCTTC.

J is TRBJ1-2 and V is TRBV14, with 8 positions matching TRBD1. Trimming removed 3 bases from V and 4 bases from J; junction bases left unmatched: 13. The CDR3 runs 17 residues. The V gene's germline CDR1 is SGHDN and CDR2 FVKESK. The CDR3 DNA follows: TGTGCCAGCAGCCAGTTCCAGGGGGCATCCACATTCTATGGCTACACCTTC. This sequence encodes CASSQFQGASTFYGYTF.

This clone was observed once. The chain couples TRBV9 to TRBJ1-1; D is uncertain. This CDR3 comprises 15 residues. The V gene lost 3 bases and the J gene lost 2 bases, with 14 bases spanning the gap. Germline lookup yields CDR1 SGDLS and CDR2 YYNGEE. The CDR3, as DNA: TGTGCCAGCAGCGCAAGTCGGAGCTTAAACACTGAAGCTTTCTTT. Translating gives CASSASRSLNTEAFF.

This chain uses TRBV28 with TRBJ1-1; TRBD1 aligns across 7 bases. This CDR3 comprises 16 residues. V was pared by 7 bases and J by 1 base, with 12 bases of the junction left unmatched. Germline V gene data show CDR1 as MDHEN and CDR2 as SYDVKM. This chain's CDR3 is CASTLLRTGENTEAFF. The DNA of the CDR3 is TGTGCCAGCACCCTCCTTCGGACAGGAGAGAACACTGAAGCTTTCTTT.

The chain joins TRBV7-9 to TRBJ2-3, with 9 bases that match TRBD1. The CDR3 contains 14 residues. Per the germline V gene, CDR1 is SEHNR and CDR2 is FQNEAQ (reference sequence). V shed 5 bases, J shed 4 bases, and the junction held 4 bases outside the gene matches. The CDR3: CASSDTGGADTQYF. CDR3 nucleotide sequence: TGTGCCAGCAGCGACACAGGGGGCGCAGATACGCAGTATTTT.